The rows below give T cell receptor beta chains drawn from one sample of a study of T cell responses to AZD1222 COVID-19 vaccine. TCRdb keeps only in-frame clones here, not all; method: immunoSEQ multiplex PCR. The sample lists 160,000 or so clones; 88% were seen once. The sequences come from peripheral blood, collected 28 days after the second AZD1222 dose. Receptor source: an adult who received the AZD1222 COVID-19 vaccine. Both conserved end residues are part of each CDR3. The order of the fields is V gene, D gene, clone size, J gene, CDR3 protein, CDR3 DNA. A D gene is named only where the DNA matches it firmly. Not all rows give a size; the values are once, few, many and, for expanded clones, a class.

v_call: TRBV4-1
d_call: TRBD1
clone_size: NA
j_call: TRBJ1-3
cdr3_aa: CASSQTGHSGNTIYF
cdr3_nt: TGCGCCAGCAGCCAGACAGGGCACTCTGGAAACACCATATATTTT

v_call: TRBV3-1/TRBV3-2
d_call: NA
clone_size: NA
j_call: TRBJ1-1
cdr3_aa: CASRLGSGRGTEAFF
cdr3_nt: TGTGCCAGCAGGCTCGGATCGGGGAGGGGCACTGAAGCTTTCTTT

v_call: TRBV19
d_call: NA
clone_size: NA
j_call: TRBJ1-1
cdr3_aa: CASSIGWDTGTEAFF
cdr3_nt: TGTGCCAGTAGTATAGGGTGGGACACCGGCACTGAAGCTTTCTTT

v_call: TRBV3-1/TRBV3-2
d_call: NA
clone_size: once
j_call: TRBJ1-3
cdr3_aa: CASSQSYSGNTIYF
cdr3_nt: TGTGCCAGCAGCCAATCCTACTCTGGAAACACCATATATTTT

v_call: TRBV6-5
d_call: NA
clone_size: NA
j_call: TRBJ1-1
cdr3_aa: CASSYSRFGETEAFF
cdr3_nt: TGTGCCAGCAGTTACTCGAGATTCGGGGAAACTGAAGCTTTCTTT

v_call: TRBV6-1
d_call: TRBD2
clone_size: NA
j_call: TRBJ2-3
cdr3_aa: CASSEERGGTDTQYF
cdr3_nt: TGTGCCAGCAGTGAAGAGCGGGGGGGCACAGATACGCAGTATTTT

v_call: TRBV5-4
d_call: TRBD1
clone_size: NA
j_call: TRBJ2-7
cdr3_aa: CASSSLKTGPYEQYF
cdr3_nt: TGTGCCAGCAGCTCCCTGAAGACAGGGCCCTACGAGCAGTACTTC

v_call: TRBV6-5
d_call: NA
clone_size: NA
j_call: TRBJ2-7
cdr3_aa: CASSYGGSGEQYF
cdr3_nt: TGTGCCAGCAGTTACGGTGGTTCGGGCGAGCAGTACTTC

v_call: TRBV7-9
d_call: NA
clone_size: once
j_call: TRBJ1-1
cdr3_aa: CASSAGRRGAYTEAFF
cdr3_nt: TGTGCCAGCAGCGCAGGGAGAAGGGGCGCGTATACTGAAGCTTTCTTT

v_call: TRBV6-5
d_call: NA
clone_size: NA
j_call: TRBJ1-3
cdr3_aa: CASSFREYSGNTIYF
cdr3_nt: TGTGCCAGCAGTTTTCGGGAATACTCTGGAAACACCATATATTTT

v_call: TRBV27
d_call: TRBD1
clone_size: NA
j_call: TRBJ1-5
cdr3_aa: CASSRTGTNQPQHF
cdr3_nt: TGTGCCAGCAGTCGGACAGGAACGAATCAGCCCCAGCATTTT

v_call: TRBV5-1
d_call: NA
clone_size: once
j_call: TRBJ1-1
cdr3_aa: CASSSGLRTEAFF
cdr3_nt: TGCGCCAGCAGCTCGGGGTTGAGGACTGAAGCTTTCTTT

v_call: TRBV9
d_call: NA
clone_size: NA
j_call: TRBJ1-2
cdr3_aa: CASSVHSPGTASNYGYTF
cdr3_nt: TGTGCCAGCAGCGTACACTCGCCCGGGACGGCTTCCAACTATGGCTACACCTTC

v_call: TRBV7-6
d_call: TRBD1
clone_size: NA
j_call: TRBJ1-2
cdr3_aa: CASSSLQGALDYGYTF
cdr3_nt: TGTGCCAGCAGCTCACTACAGGGGGCGTTAGACTATGGCTACACCTTC

v_call: TRBV19
d_call: NA
clone_size: NA
j_call: TRBJ1-1
cdr3_aa: CASEVGVWGTNTEAFF
cdr3_nt: TGTGCCAGTGAGGTGGGGGTGTGGGGGACGAACACTGAAGCTTTCTTT

v_call: TRBV6-6
d_call: NA
clone_size: NA
j_call: TRBJ2-1
cdr3_aa: CASRNSDSNEQFF
cdr3_nt: TGTGCCAGCAGAAACTCGGACAGCAATGAGCAGTTCTTC

v_call: TRBV2
d_call: NA
clone_size: few
j_call: TRBJ1-5
cdr3_aa: CASSETQGNQPQHF
cdr3_nt: TGTGCCAGCAGTGAAACGCAGGGAAATCAGCCCCAGCATTTT

v_call: TRBV11-2
d_call: NA
clone_size: NA
j_call: TRBJ1-6
cdr3_aa: CATQDGSSYNSPLHF
cdr3_nt: TGTGCCACTCAGGACGGCAGCTCCTATAATTCACCCCTCCACTTT

v_call: TRBV19
d_call: NA
clone_size: NA
j_call: TRBJ1-2
cdr3_aa: CATWGENYGYTF
cdr3_nt: TGTGCCACATGGGGAGAAAACTATGGCTACACCTTC

v_call: TRBV11-2
d_call: NA
clone_size: NA
j_call: TRBJ2-1
cdr3_aa: CASSSWAASHEQFF
cdr3_nt: TGTGCCAGCAGCTCCTGGGCGGCTAGCCATGAGCAGTTCTTC

v_call: TRBV3-1/TRBV3-2
d_call: NA
clone_size: NA
j_call: TRBJ2-4
cdr3_aa: CASSPRDGLNIQYF
cdr3_nt: TGTGCCAGCAGCCCTAGGGACGGATTAAACATTCAGTACTTC

v_call: TRBV10-3
d_call: NA
clone_size: NA
j_call: TRBJ2-7
cdr3_aa: CAISGVGYEQYF
cdr3_nt: TGTGCCATCAGTGGGGTGGGGTACGAGCAGTACTTC

v_call: TRBV10-3
d_call: NA
clone_size: few
j_call: TRBJ1-4
cdr3_aa: CAISEPGTDEKLFF
cdr3_nt: TGTGCCATCAGTGAGCCCGGGACGGACGAAAAACTGTTTTTT

v_call: TRBV6-2/TRBV6-3
d_call: TRBD1
clone_size: NA
j_call: TRBJ1-5
cdr3_aa: CASSYAGTGRNQPQHF
cdr3_nt: TGTGCCAGCAGTTACGCCGGGACAGGACGCAATCAGCCCCAGCATTTT

v_call: TRBV6-5
d_call: TRBD1
clone_size: NA
j_call: TRBJ1-1
cdr3_aa: CASSGQGLPTEAFF
cdr3_nt: TGTGCCAGCAGCGGACAGGGGCTACCTACTGAAGCTTTCTTT

v_call: TRBV28
d_call: NA
clone_size: NA
j_call: TRBJ1-6
cdr3_aa: CASSLTGGYNSPLHF
cdr3_nt: TGTGCCAGCAGTTTAACGGGCGGGTATAATTCACCCCTCCACTTT

v_call: TRBV23-1
d_call: TRBD1
clone_size: NA
j_call: TRBJ1-2
cdr3_aa: CASSPRGTGGVKANYGYTF
cdr3_nt: TGCGCCAGCAGTCCACGGGGGACAGGGGGCGTTAAAGCTAACTATGGCTACACCTTC

v_call: TRBV7-6
d_call: NA
clone_size: NA
j_call: TRBJ2-7
cdr3_aa: CASSLGGEARGEQYF
cdr3_nt: TGTGCCAGCAGCTTAGGGGGGGAAGCTAGAGGGGAGCAGTACTTC

v_call: TRBV9
d_call: TRBD1
clone_size: NA
j_call: TRBJ1-1
cdr3_aa: CASSGGQGAAEAFF
cdr3_nt: TGTGCCAGCAGCGGGGGACAGGGGGCGGCTGAAGCTTTCTTT

v_call: TRBV11-1
d_call: NA
clone_size: NA
j_call: TRBJ2-6
cdr3_aa: CASSIQGSGANVLTF
cdr3_nt: TGTGCCAGCAGCATACAGGGTTCTGGGGCCAACGTCCTGACTTTC

v_call: TRBV27
d_call: TRBD1
clone_size: NA
j_call: TRBJ1-6
cdr3_aa: CASSLSRQGYNSPLHF
cdr3_nt: TGTGCCAGCAGTTTATCGCGACAGGGGTATAATTCACCCCTCCACTTT

v_call: TRBV27
d_call: NA
clone_size: once
j_call: TRBJ1-1
cdr3_aa: CASSARVRTEAFF
cdr3_nt: TGTGCCAGCAGTGCCAGGGTTCGGACTGAAGCTTTCTTT

v_call: TRBV2
d_call: NA
clone_size: NA
j_call: TRBJ1-1
cdr3_aa: CASRRGGYVDTEAFF
cdr3_nt: TGTGCCAGCAGAAGGGGTGGGTATGTGGACACTGAAGCTTTCTTT

v_call: TRBV7-2
d_call: NA
clone_size: NA
j_call: TRBJ2-3
cdr3_aa: CASSQRAWGTDTQYF
cdr3_nt: TGTGCCAGCAGCCAAAGGGCGTGGGGCACAGATACGCAGTATTTT

v_call: TRBV12-5
d_call: TRBD2
clone_size: NA
j_call: TRBJ2-1
cdr3_aa: CASGLASGGRSYNEQFF
cdr3_nt: TGTGCTAGTGGTTTGGCCTCGGGGGGGAGGTCCTACAATGAGCAGTTCTTC

v_call: TRBV7-9
d_call: NA
clone_size: NA
j_call: TRBJ1-2
cdr3_aa: CASSLATQGLGYTF
cdr3_nt: TGTGCCAGCAGCTTAGCGACCCAGGGTTTAGGCTACACCTTC

v_call: TRBV19
d_call: NA
clone_size: NA
j_call: TRBJ2-5
cdr3_aa: CASTVSVAAGQETQYF
cdr3_nt: TGTGCCAGTACCGTGTCCGTGGCTGCCGGGCAAGAGACCCAGTACTTC

v_call: TRBV4-2
d_call: NA
clone_size: NA
j_call: TRBJ1-3
cdr3_aa: CASSLEGVNTIYF
cdr3_nt: TGTGCCAGCAGCCTCGAAGGCGTAAACACCATATATTTT

v_call: TRBV29-1
d_call: NA
clone_size: NA
j_call: TRBJ1-2
cdr3_aa: CSVEGRRYGYTF
cdr3_nt: TGCAGCGTGGAGGGCAGGCGGTATGGCTACACCTTC

v_call: TRBV27
d_call: NA
clone_size: NA
j_call: TRBJ1-2
cdr3_aa: CASSLSTEAMGYTF
cdr3_nt: TGTGCCAGCAGTTTATCCACAGAGGCAATGGGCTACACCTTC

v_call: TRBV6-6
d_call: NA
clone_size: NA
j_call: TRBJ1-5
cdr3_aa: CASKIWDSNQPQHF
cdr3_nt: TGTGCCAGCAAAATATGGGACAGCAATCAGCCCCAGCATTTT

v_call: TRBV30
d_call: NA
clone_size: NA
j_call: TRBJ1-6
cdr3_aa: CAWNTGANSPLHF
cdr3_nt: TGTGCCTGGAATACCGGGGCGAATTCACCCCTCCACTTT

v_call: TRBV5-4
d_call: NA
clone_size: NA
j_call: TRBJ1-2
cdr3_aa: CRWEVTGMGYTF
cdr3_nt: TGTAGGTGGGAGGTCACCGGGATGGGCTACACCTTC

v_call: TRBV20-1
d_call: NA
clone_size: NA
j_call: TRBJ2-2
cdr3_aa: CSASLLNTGELFF
cdr3_nt: TGCAGTGCTAGTCTACTGAACACCGGGGAGCTGTTTTTT

v_call: TRBV6-6
d_call: NA
clone_size: NA
j_call: TRBJ1-3
cdr3_aa: CASGPLYSGNTIYF
cdr3_nt: TGTGCCAGCGGGCCTTTATACTCTGGAAACACCATATATTTT

v_call: TRBV12-3/TRBV12-4
d_call: NA
clone_size: NA
j_call: TRBJ1-1
cdr3_aa: CASTSSRRTEAFF
cdr3_nt: TGTGCCAGCACCTCCTCCCGGAGAACTGAAGCTTTCTTT

v_call: TRBV2
d_call: TRBD1
clone_size: once
j_call: TRBJ1-1
cdr3_aa: CASRTGDGVTEAFF
cdr3_nt: TGTGCCAGCAGGACAGGGGACGGGGTCACTGAAGCTTTCTTT

v_call: TRBV6-1
d_call: NA
clone_size: NA
j_call: TRBJ1-6
cdr3_aa: CASSEGSVTLYNSPLHF
cdr3_nt: TGTGCCAGCAGTGAGGGGAGTGTGACACTTTATAATTCACCCCTCCACTTT

v_call: TRBV18
d_call: NA
clone_size: once
j_call: TRBJ1-1
cdr3_aa: CASSPPGAMGDTEAFF
cdr3_nt: TGTGCCAGCTCACCACCGGGGGCTATGGGGGACACTGAAGCTTTCTTT

v_call: TRBV4-3
d_call: TRBD1
clone_size: NA
j_call: TRBJ1-2
cdr3_aa: CASSPGTGWGYGYTF
cdr3_nt: TGCGCCAGCAGCCCCGGGACAGGGTGGGGATATGGCTACACCTTC

v_call: TRBV9
d_call: NA
clone_size: NA
j_call: TRBJ2-7
cdr3_aa: CASSAKTGYEQYF
cdr3_nt: TGTGCCAGCAGCGCAAAGACAGGCTACGAGCAGTACTTC

v_call: TRBV4-3
d_call: NA
clone_size: NA
j_call: TRBJ2-2
cdr3_aa: CASSQEVATVRTGELFF
cdr3_nt: TGCGCCAGCAGCCAAGAGGTCGCGACAGTCAGGACCGGGGAGCTGTTTTTT

v_call: TRBV12-3/TRBV12-4
d_call: NA
clone_size: NA
j_call: TRBJ1-2
cdr3_aa: CASSLGGVGYTF
cdr3_nt: TGTGCCAGCAGTTTAGGCGGGGTCGGCTACACCTTC

v_call: TRBV6-5
d_call: NA
clone_size: NA
j_call: TRBJ1-6
cdr3_aa: CASSPGGGAGSPLHF
cdr3_nt: TGTGCCAGCAGTCCCGGGGGGGGCGCCGGTTCACCCCTCCACTTT

v_call: TRBV5-4
d_call: NA
clone_size: NA
j_call: TRBJ1-2
cdr3_aa: CASSPLTGTAGYGYTF
cdr3_nt: TGTGCCAGCAGTCCTCTAACCGGGACCGCGGGCTATGGCTACACCTTC

v_call: TRBV10-3
d_call: TRBD2
clone_size: NA
j_call: TRBJ2-3
cdr3_aa: CAIMDPAGVTDTQYF
cdr3_nt: TGTGCCATCATGGATCCAGCGGGGGTCACAGATACGCAGTATTTT

v_call: TRBV7-8
d_call: NA
clone_size: NA
j_call: TRBJ2-7
cdr3_aa: CASSSSRDYEQYF
cdr3_nt: TGTGCCAGCAGCTCATCCAGAGACTACGAGCAGTACTTC

v_call: TRBV11-2
d_call: TRBD1
clone_size: NA
j_call: TRBJ1-2
cdr3_aa: CASSLGQHYGYTF
cdr3_nt: TGTGCCAGCAGCTTGGGACAGCACTATGGCTACACCTTC

v_call: TRBV4-3
d_call: NA
clone_size: NA
j_call: TRBJ2-7
cdr3_aa: CASSQGTGYEQYF
cdr3_nt: TGCGCCAGCAGCCAAGGAACCGGATACGAGCAGTACTTC